This passage covers 12 T cell receptor beta chains from one sample sequenced in a study of post-analysis software for immune sequencing data. General study points: Five TRBV segments, including TRBV5-6, TRBV5-1 and TRBV20-1, were more frequent in patients than controls.

Unique molecular identifiers featured in each of the TCR beta cDNA libraries. Each CDR3 protein gets one entry after TCRdb re-called the PCR reads with MiXCR. Among approximately 360,000 distinct CDR3 sequences, approximately 38% were seen once, and the ten largest hold under 15%. The antigens for these receptors are not known. Sequenced material: blood. The receptor source for this set is a girl aged 10 to 17 with multiple sclerosis.

The sample holds one count of this clonotype. The V call is TRBV29-1, the J call TRBJ2-3, with D uncertain. The CDR3 extends over 10 amino acids. Germline CDR1 SQVTM, CDR2 ANQGSEA. V shed 4 bases and J shed 9 bases, with 8 bases lying between them. CDR3 amino acids: CSVVAITQYF. The CDR3 DNA follows: TGCAGCGTTGTTGCAATAACGCAGTATTTT.

This clonotype was counted a few times. V usage is TRBV7-9 and J usage is TRBJ2-1; 8 bases are a match to TRBD1. CDR3 size: 16 residues. Germline V gene sequence: CDR1 SEHNR, CDR2 FQNEAQ (reference sequence). Trimming removed 1 base from V and 8 bases from J; junction bases left unmatched: 10. The CDR3 region is CASSLGGTGGNDEQFF. Written as DNA, the CDR3 is TGTGCCAGCAGCTTAGGTGGGACAGGAGGTAACGATGAGCAGTTCTTC.

The gene calls are TRBV6-5 and TRBJ2-1; D is undetermined. Deletions cut 2 bases from V and 5 bases from J, with 16 bases between. Germline V gene sequence: CDR1 MNHEY, CDR2 SVGAGI. The CDR3 contains 16 residues. The CDR3 sequence is CASSYVAYSAHNEQFF. CDR3 coding DNA: TGTGCCAGCAGTTACGTGGCCTATTCCGCCCACAATGAGCAGTTCTTC.

The chain employs TRBV5-1 and TRBJ2-4; TRBD2 aligns across 10 bases. The junction had 21 bases not matched to a gene; V was cut back by 4 bases and J by 5 bases. The CDR3 contains 20 residues. The germline V gene encodes CDR1 SGHRS and CDR2 YFSETQ. The DNA of the CDR3 is TGCGCCAGCAGCGGACGGGGACTAACACTAGCGGGGACATCCGAAAACATTCAGTACTTC. Translation: CASSGRGLTLAGTSENIQYF.

The genes are TRBV4-1 and TRBJ2-7; TRBD2 might be the D (7 bases). The ends were cut back, 2 bases at V and 6 bases at J, with 17 bases in the middle. This CDR3 has 15 amino acids. The germline gives CDR1 MGHRA, CDR2 YSYEKL. CDR3 sequence: CASSQPPSGTLEQYF. The CDR3 region has the DNA TGCGCCAGCAGCCAACCACCCAGCGGGACACTCGAGCAGTACTTC.

This clonotype was detected a few times. The chain carries TRBV12-3 or TRBV12-4 and TRBJ2-1, with D possibly TRBD1 on 5 matching bases. V dropped 3 bases and J dropped 7 bases, with 7 bases sitting between them. The CDR3 contains 12 residues. The chain's CDR3 is CASSFGANEQFF. In DNA, the CDR3 is TGTGCCAGCAGTTTTGGGGCTAATGAGCAGTTCTTC.

The V and J genes are TRBV7-9 and TRBJ1-3; D not certain. CDR1 and CDR2 from the germline V gene are SEHNR and FQNEAQ (reference sequence). The CDR3 has 17 amino acids. Trimming took off 5 bases at V and 0 bases at J, with 17 bases between the two ends. CDR3: CASSALVGRSSGNTIYF. As DNA, the CDR3 is TGTGCCAGCAGCGCTCTTGTAGGACGCTCCTCTGGAAACACCATATATTTT.

The gene calls are TRBV5-6 and TRBJ1-1; 9 positions agree with TRBD1. This CDR3 region has 17 residues. Trimming cost V 1 base and J 0 bases; bases outside gene matches: 7. CDR1 and CDR2 from the germline V gene are SGHDT and YYEEEE. For the CDR3, the DNA is TGTGCCAGCAGCTTGAAGAGGACAGGGGAAGTGAACACTGAAGCTTTCTTT. Its translation is CASSLKRTGEVNTEAFF.

This clonotype came up once. A junction boundary mismatches the germline segment, possibly from a read error. The chain employs TRBV4-3 and TRBJ1-4; a weak D match, TRBD1 (5 bases). Germline lookup yields CDR1 LGHNA and CDR2 YSLEER. This CDR3 has 15 residues. The CDR3 protein is CASSQQGQTSEKLFF. The DNA for the CDR3 is TGCGCCAGCAGCCAACAGGGCCAAACTAGTGAAAAACTGTTTTTT.

Comments on this clonotype: Relative to the germline gene, one junction end is altered; a read error may explain this. V is TRBV12-3 or TRBV12-4 and J is TRBJ2-2; no firm D call. CDR3 length: 16 residues. Here the CDR3 DNA reads TGCGCCAGCAGTTTAGTATCCGTTGACCCCTCTGGGGAGCTGTTTTTT. This codes for CASSLVSVDPSGELFF.

The chain links TRBV12-5 to TRBJ1-1; the D is unclear. The V and J ends lost 6 bases and 5 bases respectively, with 7 bases between them. In germline, CDR1 is LGHNT, CDR2 FRNRAP. This CDR3 comprises 11 residues. CDR3 loop: CASGDNTEAFF. The CDR3 bases are TGTGCTAGTGGCGACAATACTGAAGCTTTCTTT.

There are a few counts of this clonotype. V and J are TRBV5-6 and TRBJ2-3; D may correspond to TRBD1 or TRBD2 (5 bases each). V shed 4 bases and J shed 6 bases, with 18 bases lying between them. This CDR3 is built from 15 residues. Germline CDR1 is SGHDT and CDR2 is YYEEEE. The CDR3 sequence: CASSPRARPGDTQYF. The CDR3 bases are TGTGCCAGCAGCCCGCGGGCCCGACCAGGGGATACGCAGTATTTT.